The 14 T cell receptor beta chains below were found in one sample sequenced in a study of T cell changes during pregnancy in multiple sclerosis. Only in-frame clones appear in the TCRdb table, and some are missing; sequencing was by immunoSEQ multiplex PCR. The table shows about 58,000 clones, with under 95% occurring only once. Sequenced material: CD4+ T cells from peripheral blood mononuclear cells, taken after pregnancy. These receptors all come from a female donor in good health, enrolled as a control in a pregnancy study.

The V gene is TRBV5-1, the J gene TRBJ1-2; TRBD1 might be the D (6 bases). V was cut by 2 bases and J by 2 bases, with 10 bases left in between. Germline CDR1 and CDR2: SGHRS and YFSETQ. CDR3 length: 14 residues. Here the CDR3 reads CASSFLQGNYGYTF. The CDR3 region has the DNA TGCGCCAGCAGCTTCCTTCAGGGGAACTATGGCTACACCTTC.

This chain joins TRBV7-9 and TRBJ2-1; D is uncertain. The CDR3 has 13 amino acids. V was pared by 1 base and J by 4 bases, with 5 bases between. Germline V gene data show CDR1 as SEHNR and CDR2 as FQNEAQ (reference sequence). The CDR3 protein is CASSLGQYNEQFF. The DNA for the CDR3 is TGTGCCAGCAGCTTAGGTCAGTACAATGAGCAGTTCTTC.

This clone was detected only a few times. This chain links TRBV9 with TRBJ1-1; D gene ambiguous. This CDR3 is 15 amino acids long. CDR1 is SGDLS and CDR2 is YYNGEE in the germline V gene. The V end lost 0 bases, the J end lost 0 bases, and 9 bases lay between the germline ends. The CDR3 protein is CASSVDARMNTEAFF. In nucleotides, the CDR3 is TGTGCCAGCAGCGTAGACGCCAGGATGAACACTGAAGCTTTCTTT.

The CDR3 loop is CASSMSEELYSNQPQHF. CDR3 in DNA: TGTGCCAGTAGTATGAGTGAGGAGCTGTATAGCAATCAGCCCCAGCATTTT. The chain has TRBV19 and TRBJ1-5; D ambiguous. The CDR3 has 17 residues. Trimming took 3 bases from V and 0 from J, leaving 15 bases between them. CDR1 LNHDA and CDR2 SQIVND come from the germline V gene (reference sequence).

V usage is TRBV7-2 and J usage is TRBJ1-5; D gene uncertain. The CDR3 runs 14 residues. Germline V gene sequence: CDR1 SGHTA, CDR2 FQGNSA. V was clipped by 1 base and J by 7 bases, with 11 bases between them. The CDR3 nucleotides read TGTGCCAGCAGCTTAGAGCAGGTGAGCCAGCCCCAGCATTTT. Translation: CASSLEQVSQPQHF.

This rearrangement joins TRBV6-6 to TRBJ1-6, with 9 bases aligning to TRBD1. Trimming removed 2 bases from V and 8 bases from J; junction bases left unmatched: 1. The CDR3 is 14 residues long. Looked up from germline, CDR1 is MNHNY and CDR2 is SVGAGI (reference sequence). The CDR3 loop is CASSYRDRDSPLHF. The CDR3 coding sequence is TGTGCCAGCAGTTACCGGGACAGGGATTCACCCCTCCACTTT.

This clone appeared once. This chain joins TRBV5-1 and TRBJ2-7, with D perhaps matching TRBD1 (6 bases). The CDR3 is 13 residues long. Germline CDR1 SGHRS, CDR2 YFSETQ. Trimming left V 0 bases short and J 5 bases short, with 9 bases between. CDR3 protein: CASSLGTEDEQYF. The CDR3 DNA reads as TGCGCCAGCAGCTTGGGGACAGAAGACGAGCAGTACTTC.

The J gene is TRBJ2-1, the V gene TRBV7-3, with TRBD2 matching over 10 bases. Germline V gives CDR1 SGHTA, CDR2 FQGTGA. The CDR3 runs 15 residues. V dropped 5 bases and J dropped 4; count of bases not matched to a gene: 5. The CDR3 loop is CASSQRTSGYNEQFF. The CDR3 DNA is TGTGCCAGCAGCCAGCGGACTAGCGGATACAATGAGCAGTTCTTC.

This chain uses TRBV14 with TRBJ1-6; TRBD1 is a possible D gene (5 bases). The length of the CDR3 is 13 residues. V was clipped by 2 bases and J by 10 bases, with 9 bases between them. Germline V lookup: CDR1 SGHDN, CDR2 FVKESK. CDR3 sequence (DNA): TGTGCCAGCAGCCAACAGGGCTACTCACCCCTCCACTTT. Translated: CASSQQGYSPLHF. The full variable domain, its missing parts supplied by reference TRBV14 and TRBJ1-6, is EAGVTQFPSHSVIEKGQTVTLRCDPISGHDNLYWYRRVMGKEIKFLLHFVKESKQDESGMPNNRFLAERTGGTYSTLKVQPAELEDSGVYFCASSQQGYSPLHFGNGTRLTVT.

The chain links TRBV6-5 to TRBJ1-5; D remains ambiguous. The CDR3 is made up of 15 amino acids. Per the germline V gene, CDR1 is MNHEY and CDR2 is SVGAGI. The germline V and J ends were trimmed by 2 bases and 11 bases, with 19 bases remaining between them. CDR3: CASSYDPDNQVSQHF. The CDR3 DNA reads TGTGCCAGCAGTTACGACCCTGACAATCAAGTGTCCCAGCATTTT.

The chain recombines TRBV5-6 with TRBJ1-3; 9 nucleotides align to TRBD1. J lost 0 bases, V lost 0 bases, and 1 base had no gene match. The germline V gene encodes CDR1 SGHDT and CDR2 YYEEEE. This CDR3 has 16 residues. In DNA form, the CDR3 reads TGTGCCAGCAGCTTGGGACAGGGGGGCTCTGGAAACACCATATATTTT. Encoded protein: CASSLGQGGSGNTIYF. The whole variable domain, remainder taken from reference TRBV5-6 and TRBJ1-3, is DAGVTQSPTHLIKTRGQQVTLRCSPKSGHDTVSWYQQALGQGPQFIFQYYEEEERQRGNFPDRFSGHQFPNYSSELNVNALLLGDSALYLCASSLGQGGSGNTIYFGEGSWLTVV.

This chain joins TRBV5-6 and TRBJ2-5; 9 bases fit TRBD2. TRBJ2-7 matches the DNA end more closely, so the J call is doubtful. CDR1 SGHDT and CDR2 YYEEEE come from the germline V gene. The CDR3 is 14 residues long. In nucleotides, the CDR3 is TGTGCCAGCAGCCCGGGACTAGCCGGATACGAGCAGTACTTC. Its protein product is CASSPGLAGYEQYF.

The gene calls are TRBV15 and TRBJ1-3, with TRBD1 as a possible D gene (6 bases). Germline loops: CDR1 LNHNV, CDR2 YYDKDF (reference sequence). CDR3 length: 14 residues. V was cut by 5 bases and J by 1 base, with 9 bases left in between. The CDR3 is CATSQGNSGNTIYF. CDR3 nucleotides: TGTGCCACCAGCCAGGGGAATTCTGGAAACACCATATATTTT.

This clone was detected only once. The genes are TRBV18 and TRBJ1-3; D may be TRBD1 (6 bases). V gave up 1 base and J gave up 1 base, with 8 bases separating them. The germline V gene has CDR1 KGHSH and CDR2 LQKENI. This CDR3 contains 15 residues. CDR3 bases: TGTGCCAGCTCACCACGGACAGTTTCTGGAAACACCATATATTTT. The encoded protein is CASSPRTVSGNTIYF.